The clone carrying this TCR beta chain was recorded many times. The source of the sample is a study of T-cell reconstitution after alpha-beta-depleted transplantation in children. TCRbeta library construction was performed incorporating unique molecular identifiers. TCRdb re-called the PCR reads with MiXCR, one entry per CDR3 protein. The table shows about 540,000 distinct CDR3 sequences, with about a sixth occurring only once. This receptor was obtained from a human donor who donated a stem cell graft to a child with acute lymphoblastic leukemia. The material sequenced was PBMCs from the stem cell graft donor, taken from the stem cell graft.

This chain's CDR3 is CASSVAGGTYNEQFF. CDR3 nucleotides: TGTGCCAGCAGCGTAGCTGGGGGAACCTACAATGAGCAGTTCTTC. The chain recombines TRBV9 with TRBJ2-1; either TRBD1 or TRBD2 may fit D (5 bases each). The V gene lost 0 bases and the J gene lost 2 bases, with 9 bases spanning the gap. The CDR3 totals 15 residues. Germline CDR1 reads SGDLS; CDR2 reads YYNGEE.